The present entry profiles one TCR beta chain with its context. The antigen it recognizes is unknown. Base qualities are not recorded, but no much larger clone differs from it by a single base. In Seattle, one collaborating source enrolled patients while the infection was active and tracked those patients longitudinally over the course of disease. Each collaborating institution followed its own protocols to collect whole blood in K2EDTA tubes. For TCRbeta analysis, collaborators shipped samples in one of three forms: frozen whole blood, isolated PBMCs, or DNA extracted from either of those sample types. TCRbeta CDR3 regions were amplified from genomic DNA by means of the immunoSEQ Assay, a bias-controlled multiplex PCR. As for the authors' bioinformatics: Within the assay, amplification of reference gene primers was used to estimate how many nucleated cells each sample contained. To quantify the absolute abundance of each unique TCRbeta CDR3 rearrangement, sequence reads were collapsed and filtered. For each sample, productive Simpson clonality was calculated as the square root of Simpson's diversity index across productive rearrangements. TCRdb mirrors the immuneACCESS table, restricted to in-frame sequences. Some clones are absent from its copies; in checked studies, under half trace to an unresolved V gene, and the reason for the others is unknown. V, J and clone size are taken as reported in that table, and D and trimming were inferred from the DNA itself. This sample comprises 230,000 or so clones, 75% to 85% of them detected only once. 7.5% of the sample is held by the ten biggest clonotypes.

This sample is drawn from a study of blood T cell repertoires in COVID-19 (dated by TCRdb to 2018 to 2020). Notes on the research overall: The collaborator samples originated in the United States, Italy and Spain and spanned the acute and convalescent phases of COVID-19. The prospective study material was composed of cDNA or gDNA derived from T cells, B-cell-depleted T cells, or PBMCs. Subjects who had been exposed to COVID-19, were actively infected with it, or had recovered from it provided the deeply sampled blood TCRbeta repertoires that made up the dataset. The repertoires were made available in a free public database intended to serve as a resource for research on the immune response to SARS-CoV-2. Samples were obtained from the ongoing ImmuneRACE study (first 160 participants) and from 1,254 subjects provided by 6 global collaborators. A de-identified subject ID, COVID-19 status, age in years and sex were almost always included in the sample metadata. Where available, HLA class I and class II types were taken from metadata supplied by the sample provider and were not determined by assay-based typing.

V loses 6 bases at its end and J loses 1 base; junction bases beyond the gene matches: 3. The germline V gene (reference sequence) yields LNHDA for CDR1 and SQIVND for CDR2. CDR3 length: 14 amino acids, cysteine to phenylalanine. The kept DNA is CDR3 alone, 42 bases in frame from the first base. General conclusions and limits of the study: The quantity of clinical and demographic metadata differed by source and by participant and was supplied without curation.

This clonotype was obtained from a woman aged 80 or over with COVID-19, enrolled during active disease. Material: peripheral blood. Rearrangement joined TRBV19 to TRBJ1-5; 7 central nucleotides agree with TRBD1. The sequence in DNA is TGTGCCAGTAGCTTACAGGGGAGCAATCAGCCCCAGCATTTT. Translated, this is CASSLQGSNQPQHF.